What follows are 10 T cell receptor beta chains derived from one specimen sequenced in a study of blood T cell repertoires in COVID-19. Using immunoSEQ multiplex PCR, the repertoire was profiled, and TCRdb retains in-frame clones only, with some absent. The sample has over 200,000 clones, 80% to 90% seen once. The sequenced material came from PBMCs or T cells enriched from blood (not recorded which). These receptor sequences come from a woman aged 25 to 39 who had been exposed to COVID-19.

The chain is built from TRBV28 and TRBJ1-2; 8 bases are a match to TRBD1. Per the germline V gene, CDR1 is MDHEN and CDR2 is SYDVKM. Trimming took 3 bases from V and 8 from J; bases not matched to a gene: 11. CDR3 length equals 15 residues. CDR3 sequence reads: CASSLGPDRGRGYTF. Here the CDR3 DNA reads TGTGCCAGCAGTTTGGGCCCCGACAGGGGACGGGGCTACACCTTC.

In its sample, this clone was seen once. V and J are TRBV7-9 and TRBJ1-1, with D uncertain. Looked up from germline, CDR1 is SEHNR and CDR2 is FQNEAQ (reference sequence). CDR3 length equals 12 residues. Trimming took 6 bases from V and 5 from J, leaving 10 bases between them. The CDR3 bases are TGTGCCAGCAGTCGACACCGGACTGAAGCTTTCTTT. Its translation is CASSRHRTEAFF.

The rearrangement uses TRBV11-2 and TRBJ2-1, with 7 bases fitting TRBD1. V was clipped by 0 bases and J by 4 bases; unmatched bases: 3. Germline CDR1 SGHAT, CDR2 FQNNGV. This CDR3 has 15 amino acids. In nucleotides, the CDR3 is TGTGCCAGCAGCTTAGAAGGACAGGTGTACAATGAGCAGTTCTTC. It is translated as CASSLEGQVYNEQFF.

In this sample, this clone turned up once. This sample includes further DNA sequences coding for the same CDR3. This chain joins TRBV30 and TRBJ1-5; D uncertain. The ends were cut back, 0 bases at V and 1 base at J, with 4 bases in the middle. In germline, CDR1 is GTSNPN, CDR2 SVGIG (reference sequence). This CDR3 region has 13 residues. The CDR3 sequence: CAWSVRSNQPQHF. CDR3 coding DNA: TGTGCCTGGAGTGTACGGAGCAATCAGCCCCAGCATTTT.

The chain combines TRBV29-1 with TRBJ2-3; TRBD1 is a possible D gene (6 bases). CDR3 length: 12 residues. Germline CDR1 reads SQVTM; CDR2 reads ANQGSEA. V dropped 3 bases and J dropped 5 bases, with 9 bases sitting between them. The CDR3 DNA reads TGCAGCGTTGATAGGGGGATAGATACGCAGTATTTT. Translation gives CSVDRGIDTQYF.

The V and J genes are TRBV28 and TRBJ1-5; 7 nucleotides align to TRBD1. The CDR3 runs to 14 residues. CDR1 is MDHEN, CDR2 SYDVKM, per germline. With V trimmed by 3 bases and J by 4 bases, 3 bases remained unmatched. Written as DNA, the CDR3 is TGTGCCAGCAGTTTGAGGGGGCCAAATCAGCCCCAGCATTTT. This translates into CASSLRGPNQPQHF.

The chain joins TRBV19 to TRBJ1-2; 10 nucleotides match TRBD1. CDR1 and CDR2 (germline): LNHDA, SQIVND (reference sequence). After removal of 6 bases from V and 7 bases from J, the junction contained 8 bases not matched to a gene. The CDR3 extends over 14 amino acids. CDR3 DNA sequence: TGTGCCAGTAGAGGGACAGGGGACGTTGGTGGCTACACCTTC. It specifies CASRGTGDVGGYTF.

Turning to this clone: Additional DNA sequences in this sample encode the identical CDR3. The V gene is TRBV2, the J gene TRBJ2-3; a possible D gene is TRBD1 (6 bases). V lost 6 bases to trimming and J lost 2 bases, with 9 bases between them. Germline V gives CDR1 SNHLY, CDR2 FYNNEI. CDR3 length: 13 residues. CDR3 nucleotides: TGTGCCAGCAGAACAGGGTACACAGATACGCAGTATTTT. It yields the protein CASRTGYTDTQYF.

This chain links TRBV28 with TRBJ1-1; weak D call: TRBD1 (5 bases). The V and J ends lost 8 bases and 1 base respectively, with 11 bases between them. In germline, CDR1 is MDHEN, CDR2 SYDVKM. The CDR3 is 13 residues long. CDR3: CASRRGPNTEAFF. The CDR3 DNA reads as TGTGCCAGCCGGAGGGGACCGAACACTGAAGCTTTCTTT. Drawing the rest from reference TRBV28 and TRBJ1-1, the complete variable domain is DVKVTQSSRYLVKRTGEKVFLECVQDMDHENMFWYRQDPGLGLRLIYFSYDVKMKEKGDIPEGYSVSREKKERFSLILESASTNQTSMYLCASRRGPNTEAFFGQGTRLTVV.

As regards this clone: Other DNA sequences from this sample encode an identical CDR3 as well. V is TRBV5-4 and J is TRBJ2-5; 7 bases align to TRBD1. The length of the CDR3 is 13 residues. V gave up 4 bases and J gave up 2 bases; unmatched junction bases: 2. Germline lookup yields CDR1 SGHNT and CDR2 YYREEE (reference sequence). The CDR3 reads CASSLRGQETQYF. For the CDR3, the DNA is TGTGCCAGCAGCCTCAGGGGGCAAGAGACCCAGTACTTC.